The following is a TCR beta chain sequence with its context. Its antigen specificity is not known. Base-call qualities are not available, and no considerably larger clone is one nucleotide away. These data belong to a study of human T cells and chemical hapten exposure (dated by TCRdb to about 2021). About the study as a whole: For sensitization, 2% DPC in acetone was applied to a roughly 2 cm by roughly 2 cm area of upper inner arm skin. Patients additionally received weekly therapeutic DPC doses to the scalp throughout the roughly 25-week study period. Patch tests used Finn chambers with 0.01% DPC on the upper back, scored after 6 days by International Contact Dermatitis Research Group standards. Most of the patients in the cohort were female, and the cohort covered alopecia areata with under or over 50% scalp involvement, alopecia totalis and alopecia universalis. The libraries were sequenced as a pool, and the TCR yield per sample differed mostly because of small variations in library volumes within the pool. In alopecia patients, the study followed how the peripheral blood TCR repertoire changed in vivo over primary and secondary sensitization to diphenylcyclopropenone (DPC), a hapten. Blood was sampled from patients pre-sensitization (week 0) and at 2, 6 and about 24 weeks after DPC sensitization. For TCR sequencing, blood came from 25 to 35 alopecia patients at anywhere from one to four time points (pre-sensitization, 2, 6 and 24 weeks).

Sequences DFQATT (CDR1) and SNEGSKA (CDR2) are obtained from the germline V gene (reference sequence). The CDR3 holds 13 amino acids from the cysteine to the phenylalanine. The entry retains the CDR3 DNA only, 39 bases that are in frame from base 1. The library was prepared using RACE. Sequencer: NextSeq 500. During library preparation, unique molecular identifiers were attached to individual cDNA molecules so that TCRs could be counted in a quantitative, reproducible way. Both TCR alpha and TCR beta chains were sequenced from each blood RNA sample. On the authors' methods: The median number of TCRs per sample was approximately 93,000, ranging from about 23,224 to 700,000. V, J and CDR3 annotation of the TCR reads was performed with the Decombinator software suite. For PS versus PT1 abundance plots, all samples were subsampled to the same number of TCRs (28,000). TCRs were defined as expanded if absent before sensitization and observed at least eight times at the 2-week time point. TCRdb passed the public sequencing reads through fastp at Q25 and MiXCR, retaining productive beta sequences. Entries are consolidated by CDR3 protein sequence, retaining the most common genes and DNA. The V and J calls were not made by the authors but by TCRdb's processing. The sample has about 270,000 distinct CDR3 sequences on record, almost 8% of them singletons. In total, the top ten clones hold 1.2% of the sample.

The sample's time point, from its label and the paper: pre-sensitization, week 0. The meaning of the sample's treatment or condition label: therapeutic diphenylcyclopropenone sensitization with weekly scalp DPC. At every patch-test visit, the blood draw took place before the patch test was put on. Patients were eligible if aged 18 to 70, diagnosed with alopecia and judged suitable for DPC therapy, and pregnant patients were excluded. Total RNA was isolated from unfractionated whole blood collected in Tempus Blood RNA tubes. Findings and caveats that apply to the study as a whole: DPC sensitization did not change the number of TCRs with a frequency above 1 in 1000, and there was no evidence of changes in global repertoire structure. Patch test score was positively correlated with the number of PT1 expanded TCRs, with significance at thresholds 8, 16 and 32 but not at 4. After repeated subsampling, changes were observed in the strength of the expansion versus patch-test correlation and in the threshold at which the correlation became significant. Significantly more large CDR3 similarity clusters were formed by expanded TCRs than by pre-sensitization or healthy control sets, consistent with antigen-driven responses. All patients had alopecia, a presumed autoimmune disease, so their immune response might differ from that of healthy individuals.

The chain employs TRBV20-1 and TRBJ1-5; TRBD1 aligns with 9 central bases. The TCR originated in a man aged 18 to 30 with alopecia areata. Some clones in this sample may be carry-over from other donors' samples. Sample: whole blood, taken in connection with sensitization to the hapten diphenylcyclopropenone (DPC). The DNA sequence is as follows: TGCACCGCTCGAGGGACAGGGTCCCAGCCCCAGCATTTT. Its amino acids are CTARGTGSQPQHF.